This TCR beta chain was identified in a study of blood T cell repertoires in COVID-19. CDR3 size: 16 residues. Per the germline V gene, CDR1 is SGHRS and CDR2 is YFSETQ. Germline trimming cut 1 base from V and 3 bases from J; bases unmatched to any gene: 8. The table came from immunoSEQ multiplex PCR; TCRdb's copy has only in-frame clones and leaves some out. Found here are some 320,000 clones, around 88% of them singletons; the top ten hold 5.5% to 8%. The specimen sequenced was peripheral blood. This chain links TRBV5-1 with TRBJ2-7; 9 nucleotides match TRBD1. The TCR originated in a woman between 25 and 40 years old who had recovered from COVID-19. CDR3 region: CASSLTLDRGSYEQYF. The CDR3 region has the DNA TGCGCCAGCAGCTTGACCCTGGACAGGGGAAGCTACGAGCAGTACTTC.